These 22 T cell receptor beta chains were all obtained from the same sample, sequenced in a study of blood T cell repertoires in COVID-19. Profiled with immunoSEQ multiplex PCR; TCRdb holds only in-frame clones, not every one. The data contain roughly 400,000 clones, over 75% of them singletons. Sequencing was carried out using PBMCs or T cells enriched from blood (not recorded which). These receptor sequences come from a man aged 25-45 years who had recovered from COVID-19.

V usage is TRBV6-5 and J usage is TRBJ2-1, with TRBD2 matching over 8 bases. From germline, CDR1 is MNHEY and CDR2 SVGAGI. V lost 2 bases to trimming and J lost 7 bases; unmatched junction nucleotides: 7. The CDR3 contains 15 residues. The CDR3 sequence is CASSYVLAGLNEQFF. Written as DNA, the CDR3 is TGTGCCAGCAGTTACGTATTAGCGGGGCTAAATGAGCAGTTCTTC.

The chain uses TRBV4-2 and TRBJ2-3; 9 positions match TRBD1. V lost 1 base and J lost 2; bases outside the gene matches: 4. The CDR3 sequence is 16 residues long. CDR1 is LGHNA, CDR2 YNFKEQ, per germline. DNA for the CDR3: TGTGCCAGCAGCCAAGGGGGGACAGGGCCCACAGATACGCAGTATTTT. Protein product: CASSQGGTGPTDTQYF.

The chain recombines TRBV7-2 with TRBJ2-7; maybe TRBD2 (6 bases). CDR1 and CDR2 (germline): SGHTA, FQGNSA. The CDR3 has 15 amino acids. V dropped 4 bases and J dropped 0 bases, with 13 bases sitting between them. The CDR3 sequence is CASSSASTSSYEQYF. The CDR3 DNA is TGTGCCAGCAGCTCCGCCTCGACTAGCTCCTACGAGCAGTACTTC.

V gene TRBV12-3 or TRBV12-4 combines with J gene TRBJ1-1, with 7 bases aligning to TRBD1. There are 13 residues in the CDR3. V shed 6 bases and J 7 bases; nucleotides not matched to a gene: 8. The CDR3 reads CASRSGTAYEAFF. The CDR3 DNA sequence: TGTGCCAGCAGGTCCGGGACAGCCTATGAAGCTTTCTTT.

The chain uses TRBV19 and TRBJ1-1; D remains unclear. The V gene's germline CDR1 is LNHDA and CDR2 SQIVND (reference sequence). Trimming pared 8 bases from V and 3 bases from J, leaving 7 bases between. The CDR3 extends over 11 amino acids. CDR3 sequence reads: CASSGYTEAFF. The CDR3 DNA sequence: TGTGCCAGTTCGGGTTACACTGAAGCTTTCTTT.

The chain employs TRBV5-4 and TRBJ2-2, with 7 positions matching TRBD1. V gave up 2 bases and J gave up 1 base; unmatched junction bases: 5. The CDR3 is 16 residues long. Germline loops: CDR1 SGHNT, CDR2 YYREEE (reference sequence). The CDR3 loop is CASSFGQALNTGELFF. CDR3 nucleotide sequence: TGTGCCAGCAGCTTCGGACAGGCCTTGAACACCGGGGAGCTGTTTTTT. Together with reference TRBV5-4 and TRBJ2-2, the CDR3 gives the full variable domain: ETGVTQSPTHLIKTRGQQVTLRCSSQSGHNTVSWYQQALGQGPQFIFQYYREEENGRGNFPPRFSGLQFPNYSSELNVNALELDDSALYLCASSFGQALNTGELFFGEGSRLTVL.

The rearrangement uses TRBV15 and TRBJ2-7; weak D call: TRBD2 (5 bases). CDR3 length: 15 residues. V was shortened by 1 base and J by 2 bases, with 12 bases between the two germline ends. CDR1 is LNHNV and CDR2 is YYDKDF in the germline V gene (reference sequence). CDR3 sequence: CATSRGVAGTYEQYF. CDR3 in DNA: TGTGCCACCAGCAGAGGAGTCGCCGGGACCTACGAGCAGTACTTC.

This clone has only one observation. The chain couples TRBV19 to TRBJ1-5, with 7 bases aligning to TRBD1. Per germline, CDR1 LNHDA and CDR2 SQIVND (reference sequence). CDR3 length: 14 residues. V lost 7 bases and J lost 3; bases outside the gene matches: 6. The CDR3 DNA is TGTGCCAGTACCACGGGACAGCTCAATCAGCCCCAGCATTTT. This gives the protein CASTTGQLNQPQHF.

The chain has TRBV10-2 and TRBJ1-1; no firm D call. CDR1 is WSHSY, CDR2 SAAADI, per germline. This CDR3 comprises 12 residues. V lost 6 bases and J lost 12, with 17 bases in between. CDR3 in amino acids: CASRVPGSGPFF. For the CDR3, the DNA is TGCGCCAGCAGAGTGCCAGGTAGTGGCCCTTTCTTT.

The rearrangement links TRBV27 to TRBJ1-1; D call uncertain. The CDR3 covers 11 residues. V gave up 8 bases and J gave up 7 bases, with 11 bases separating them. The V gene's germline CDR1 is MNHEY and CDR2 SMNVEV (reference sequence). CDR3 nucleotides: TGTGCCAGCCTCAGCGGCCTTGAAGCTTTCTTT. This sequence encodes CASLSGLEAFF.

This clone has only one observation. The V and J genes are TRBV30 and TRBJ1-2; TRBD1 agrees at 10 bases. With 5 bases clipped from V and 7 bases from J, the junction kept 7 bases outside the gene matches. From germline, CDR1 is GTSNPN and CDR2 SVGIG (reference sequence). This CDR3 is 13 amino acids long. For the CDR3, the DNA is TGTGCCTGGGGGACAGGGGAGGTTGGTGGCTACACCTTC. This sequence encodes CAWGTGEVGGYTF.

The genes are TRBV10-2 and TRBJ2-5, with D possibly matching TRBD1 (5 bases). V was clipped by 3 bases and J by 1 base, with 6 bases between them. CDR3 size: 13 residues. From germline, CDR1 is WSHSY and CDR2 SAAADI. CDR3 loop: CASSDRAQETQYF. The DNA of the CDR3 is TGCGCCAGCAGTGACAGGGCCCAAGAGACCCAGTACTTC.

The CDR3 protein is CASSFVDSNRYEQYF. DNA for the CDR3: TGCGCCAGCAGCTTCGTAGACAGTAACCGCTACGAGCAGTACTTC. This sequence joins TRBV5-1 and TRBJ2-7, with D tentatively TRBD1 (5 bases). Germline values: CDR1 SGHRS, CDR2 YFSETQ. Trimming took 2 bases from V and 3 from J, leaving 15 bases between them. CDR3 length: 15 amino acids. The complete variable domain, with remaining parts taken from reference TRBV5-1 and TRBJ2-7, reads KAGVTQTPRYLIKTRGQQVTLSCSPISGHRSVSWYQQTPGQGLQFLFEYFSETQRNKGNFPGRFSGRQFSNSRSEMNVSTLELGDSALYLCASSFVDSNRYEQYFGPGTRLTVT.

The V call is TRBV20-1, the J call TRBJ1-4; D call uncertain. Looked up from germline, CDR1 is DFQATT and CDR2 is SNEGSKA (reference sequence). This CDR3 is 10 amino acids long. The ends were cut back, 1 base at V and 8 bases at J, with 2 bases in the middle. CDR3: CSARAEKLFF. The CDR3 nucleotides read TGCAGTGCTAGAGCGGAAAAACTGTTTTTT.

The CDR3, as DNA: TGTGCCAGCAGGCGCCAAGGGTCTAGCGGAAATGAGCAGTTCTTC. This translates into CASRRQGSSGNEQFF. The chain joins TRBV27 to TRBJ2-1; 7 positions agree with TRBD2. Germline CDR1 reads MNHEY; CDR2 reads SMNVEV (reference sequence). V lost 6 bases and J lost 7; bases outside the gene matches: 12. The CDR3 extends over 15 amino acids.

The J gene is TRBJ2-1, the V gene TRBV5-1; 7 nucleotides align to TRBD2. Germline V lookup: CDR1 SGHRS, CDR2 YFSETQ. Germline trimming cut 1 base from V and 2 bases from J; bases unmatched to any gene: 3. This CDR3 is 15 amino acids long. The CDR3, as DNA: TGCGCCAGCAGCTTGCGGGGGGAACCCTACAATGAGCAGTTCTTC. Protein sequence: CASSLRGEPYNEQFF.

The chain combines TRBV7-2 with TRBJ1-5; D gene uncertain. V was cut by 1 base and J by 0 bases, with 10 bases left in between. CDR1 SGHTA and CDR2 FQGNSA come from the germline V gene. This CDR3 is built from 16 residues. CDR3 residues: CASSLGGVVSNQPQHF. The CDR3 bases are TGTGCCAGCAGCTTAGGAGGTGTTGTTAGCAATCAGCCCCAGCATTTT.

The chain joins TRBV5-6 to TRBJ1-4; D is possibly TRBD1 (5 bases). CDR1 and CDR2 from the germline V gene are SGHDT and YYEEEE. V was clipped by 0 bases and J by 5 bases, with 8 bases between them. The CDR3 is 14 amino acids. The CDR3 nucleotides read TGTGCCAGCAGCTTGGAAGGGGTGAATGAAAAACTGTTTTTT. Amino acids: CASSLEGVNEKLFF.

This clone is a singleton in its sample. Within the sample, other DNA sequences also encode this same CDR3. This chain uses TRBV7-2 with TRBJ2-7; no definite D call. This CDR3 is 11 amino acids long. Germline V gives CDR1 SGHTA, CDR2 FQGNSA. Trimming took 5 bases from V and 1 from J, leaving 3 bases between them. The CDR3 sequence: CASSPSYEQYF. DNA for the CDR3: TGTGCCAGCAGCCCATCCTACGAGCAGTACTTC.

The rearrangement joins TRBV18 to TRBJ2-3; 7 positions agree with TRBD1. The V and J ends lost 3 bases and 4 bases, in that order; junction bases with no gene match: 4. The CDR3 loop spans 14 amino acids. Per germline, CDR1 KGHSH and CDR2 LQKENI. This CDR3 is CASSPTGYPDTQYF. CDR3 coding DNA: TGTGCCAGCTCACCGACAGGGTATCCAGATACGCAGTATTTT. The full variable domain, in which reference TRBV18 and TRBJ2-3 provide the parts outside the CDR3, is NAGVMQNPRHLVRRRGQEARLRCSPMKGHSHVYWYRQLPEEGLKFMVYLQKENIIDESGMPKERFSAEFPKEGPSILRIQQVVRGDSAAYFCASSPTGYPDTQYFGPGTRLTVL.

The chain has TRBV2 and TRBJ2-7, with 12 bases identical to TRBD2. Germline V gene data show CDR1 as SNHLY and CDR2 as FYNNEI. CDR3 size: 15 residues. J lost 7 bases, V lost 6 bases, and 10 bases had no gene match. CDR3 residues: CASRSTSGSSGEQYF. CDR3 DNA: TGTGCCAGCAGGTCGACTAGCGGGAGCTCTGGGGAGCAGTACTTC.

This sequence joins TRBV24-1 and TRBJ2-1; D may be TRBD1 (5 bases). This CDR3 spans 15 amino acids. V was trimmed by 4 bases and J by 7 bases, leaving 16 bases between them. The V gene's germline CDR1 is KGHDR and CDR2 SFDVKD. DNA of the CDR3: TGTGCCACCAGTGACTGGCAGGGAAAGAGTAATGAGCAGTTCTTC. As protein: CATSDWQGKSNEQFF.